A single sample gave rise to the 22 T cell receptor beta chains below, sequenced in a study of T-cell reconstitution after alpha-beta-depleted transplantation in children. Preparation of the TCRbeta library was carried out with unique molecular identifiers. TCRdb used MiXCR to reprocess the PCR reads, holding one entry per CDR3 protein. The sample contains 330,000 or so distinct CDR3 sequences, around a tenth of which appear only once. The sample in question was PBMCs, obtained before TCRalphabeta/CD19-depleted stem cell transplant. The receptors originated from a boy less than two years old with acute myeloid leukemia, due to receive a stem cell transplant.

This clonotype was seen many times. This chain uses TRBV5-6 with TRBJ2-1, with D tentatively TRBD1 (5 bases). The CDR3 is 12 amino acids. The V gene lost 3 bases and the J gene lost 10 bases, with 11 bases spanning the gap. CDR1 and CDR2 from the germline V gene are SGHDT and YYEEEE. The CDR3 region has the DNA TGTGCCAGCAGCTCAGGGCTGGGAGAGCAGTTCTTC. It encodes CASSSGLGEQFF.

Only a few counts were recorded for this clonotype. This sequence joins TRBV10-3 and TRBJ1-2; TRBD1 might be the D (5 bases). V was cut by 6 bases and J by 4 bases, with 12 bases left in between. Per germline, CDR1 ENHRY and CDR2 SYGVKD. This CDR3 is built from 13 residues. CDR3 amino acids: CAISREEGYGYTF. The CDR3 nucleotides are TGTGCCATCAGCAGGGAGGAAGGCTATGGCTACACCTTC.

This clonotype was observed at least ten times. The V and J genes are TRBV3-1 and TRBJ2-2; 7 bases are shared with TRBD2. The CDR3 spans 18 residues. V lost 1 base to trimming and J lost 1 base; unmatched junction nucleotides: 9. CDR1 and CDR2 from the germline V gene are LGHDT and YNNKEL (reference sequence). Here the CDR3 reads CASSQAELATENTGELFF. CDR3 bases: TGTGCCAGCAGCCAAGCAGAACTAGCGACGGAGAACACCGGGGAGCTGTTTTTT.

This clonotype was found many times. The J gene is TRBJ2-7, the V gene TRBV7-9; D is ambiguous. The germline V gene encodes CDR1 SEHNR and CDR2 FQNEAQ (reference sequence). This CDR3 contains 13 residues. Trimming took 3 bases from V and 3 from J, leaving 9 bases between them. CDR3: CASSFLGHYEQYF. The CDR3 DNA sequence: TGTGCCAGCAGCTTTTTAGGGCACTACGAGCAGTACTTC.

This clonotype was seen at least ten times. The chain recombines TRBV5-1 with TRBJ1-4, with 9 bases lining up with TRBD1. CDR1 is SGHRS and CDR2 is YFSETQ in the germline V gene. V was clipped by 1 base and J by 8 bases; unmatched bases: 6. This CDR3 is 15 amino acids long. This CDR3 reads CASSLIPGQGEKLFF. Written as DNA, the CDR3 is TGCGCCAGCAGCTTGATCCCGGGACAGGGCGAAAAACTGTTTTTT.

As for this clonotype: With a much larger clone just one base away, this may be a read error. The missing conserved phenylalanine or tryptophan at the end of this CDR3 makes a read error likely. The DNA for the CDR3 is TGCGCCAGCAGCCCGGGGAGGACAGGCGGCTACACCATC. Protein sequence: CASSPGRTGGYTI. This rearrangement joins TRBV5-1 to TRBJ1-2; 7 nucleotides line up with TRBD1. This CDR3 is 13 amino acids long. Germline assignment: CDR1 SGHRS and CDR2 YFSETQ. J gave up 8 bases and V 4 bases, and 8 bases lay outside the gene matches.

The count of this clonotype is one. A clone one base away is much larger, so this may be a read error. In this CDR3 the conserved last residue, phenylalanine or tryptophan, is missing, so a read error is likely. The genes are TRBV6-1 and TRBJ1-5; maybe TRBD1 (5 bases). CDR3 size: 14 residues. Germline CDR1 reads MNHNS; CDR2 reads SASEGT. Trimming removed 4 bases at V and 6 bases at J, with 13 bases between. The CDR3 sequence is CASSGRGRVQPQHY. The CDR3 nucleotides read TGTGCCAGCAGTGGAAGGGGAAGGGTTCAGCCCCAGCATTAT.

This clonotype occurred many times. The gene calls are TRBV12-3 or TRBV12-4 and TRBJ1-1; possibly TRBD1 for D (5 bases). Trimming left V 6 bases short and J 7 bases short, with 18 bases between. This CDR3 has 14 residues. Here the CDR3 DNA reads TGTGCCAGCAGCCGAGGTGAGACGGGACGTGAAGCTTTCTTT. Its translation: CASSRGETGREAFF.

This clonotype appeared many times. The gene calls are TRBV18 and TRBJ2-1, with 8 bases identical to TRBD2. The CDR3 is 18 residues long. CDR1 KGHSH and CDR2 LQKENI come from the germline V gene. After removal of 0 bases from V and 0 bases from J, the junction contained 7 bases not matched to a gene. CDR3 nucleotides: TGTGCCAGCTCACCACCTAATTTAGCGGGATACTCCTACAATGAGCAGTTCTTC. Its translation is CASSPPNLAGYSYNEQFF.

In this sample, this clonotype turned up many times. The chain recombines TRBV7-9 with TRBJ2-1; no clear D. Trimming stripped 6 bases from V and 9 bases from J, with 6 bases between. This CDR3 region has 10 residues. Germline lookup yields CDR1 SEHNR and CDR2 FQNEAQ (reference sequence). DNA for the CDR3: TGTGCCAGCAGGGGTCCTGAGCAGTTCTTC. Amino acid sequence: CASRGPEQFF.

This clonotype was seen at least ten times. This sequence joins TRBV5-1 and TRBJ2-7; the match to TRBD1 covers 7 bases. Trimming removed 7 bases from V and 4 bases from J; junction bases left unmatched: 11. Germline assignment: CDR1 SGHRS and CDR2 YFSETQ. The CDR3 runs 14 residues. The chain's CDR3 is CASRQRQGTYEQYF. DNA for the CDR3: TGCGCCAGCCGCCAGCGACAGGGAACTTACGAGCAGTACTTC. Full variable domain (remainder filled in from reference TRBV5-1 and TRBJ2-7): KAGVTQTPRYLIKTRGQQVTLSCSPISGHRSVSWYQQTPGQGLQFLFEYFSETQRNKGNFPGRFSGRQFSNSRSEMNVSTLELGDSALYLCASRQRQGTYEQYFGPGTRLTVT.

This clonotype showed up many times. The V and J genes are TRBV20-1 and TRBJ2-7; the match to TRBD2 covers 9 bases. Per the germline V gene, CDR1 is DFQATT and CDR2 is SNEGSKA (reference sequence). Trimming cost V 6 bases and J 0 bases; bases outside gene matches: 6. The CDR3 has 14 amino acids. CDR3 in amino acids: CSARSGRSSYEQYF. CDR3 nucleotides: TGCAGTGCAAGGAGCGGGAGGAGCTCCTACGAGCAGTACTTC.

Many counts were recorded for this clonotype. V is TRBV12-3 or TRBV12-4 and J is TRBJ2-7, with D tentatively TRBD1 (6 bases). Trimming removed 6 bases at V and 2 bases at J, with 11 bases between. This CDR3 spans 13 amino acids. DNA of the CDR3: TGTGCCAGCAGGACAGGTTTGACCTACGAGCAGTACTTC. This sequence encodes CASRTGLTYEQYF.

The rearrangement links TRBV20-1 to TRBJ2-7; the match to TRBD1 covers 7 bases. Germline V gene data show CDR1 as DFQATT and CDR2 as SNEGSKA (reference sequence). The CDR3 contains 16 residues. Trimming removed 3 bases from V and 2 bases from J; junction bases left unmatched: 13. The CDR3 bases are TGCAGTGCTAGTCCTGCAAGGGGGCTAGGACCCTACGAGCAGTACTTC. Amino acids: CSASPARGLGPYEQYF.

This sequence joins TRBV5-1 and TRBJ2-6; D might be TRBD2 (5 bases). The germline V and J ends were trimmed by 2 bases and 4 bases, with 10 bases remaining between them. Germline V gives CDR1 SGHRS, CDR2 YFSETQ. The CDR3 has 15 residues. The chain's CDR3 is CASSFRGSGANVLTF. The CDR3 coding sequence is TGCGCCAGCAGCTTCCGAGGGTCCGGGGCCAACGTCCTGACTTTC.

This clonotype came up a few times. This sequence joins TRBV7-2 and TRBJ2-5; D is perhaps TRBD2 (6 bases). The CDR3 consists of 15 residues. CDR1 is SGHTA, CDR2 FQGNSA, per germline. V was trimmed by 4 bases and J by 5 bases, leaving 17 bases between them. CDR3 residues: CASSSLGGSAETQYF. The CDR3 nucleotides read TGTGCCAGCAGCTCCCTTGGAGGGAGTGCGGAGACCCAGTACTTC.

The table lists this clonotype with many counts. The chain is built from TRBV20-1 and TRBJ2-1, with D possibly TRBD2 on 5 matching bases. This CDR3 is 12 amino acids long. The ends were cut back, 6 bases at V and 1 base at J, with 7 bases in the middle. Per germline, CDR1 DFQATT and CDR2 SNEGSKA (reference sequence). The chain's CDR3 is CSARGSYNEQFF. CDR3 DNA sequence: TGCAGTGCCCGGGGTTCCTACAATGAGCAGTTCTTC.

This clonotype was observed at least ten times. This chain uses TRBV12-3 or TRBV12-4 with TRBJ2-2; D not resolved. V lost 5 bases, J lost 1 base, and 11 bases lay in between. CDR3 size: 15 residues. The CDR3, as DNA: TGTGCCAGCAGTCCCCCGCGACTGAACACCGGGGAGCTGTTTTTT. Translated: CASSPPRLNTGELFF.

This clonotype has just a few counts. The rearrangement joins TRBV28 to TRBJ2-3, with 9 bases identical to TRBD2. V dropped 6 bases and J dropped 3; count of bases not matched to a gene: 4. The CDR3 contains 14 residues. Germline-derived CDR1 and CDR2 are MDHEN and SYDVKM. CDR3 DNA: TGTGCCAGCAGACCGGGACTAGCAACAGATACGCAGTATTTT. Its translation is CASRPGLATDTQYF.

This clonotype was seen ten or more times. The J gene is TRBJ2-2, the V gene TRBV3-1; D not resolved. Germline CDR1 reads LGHDT; CDR2 reads YNNKEL (reference sequence). This CDR3 has 14 residues. Trimming removed 4 bases from V and 2 bases from J, with 8 bases in between. The CDR3 loop is CASSLASNTGELFF. Written as DNA, the CDR3 is TGTGCCAGCAGCCTCGCCAGCAACACCGGGGAGCTGTTTTTT.

This chain connects TRBV4-2 to TRBJ1-5, with 8 bases matching TRBD1. V lost 0 bases to trimming and J lost 5 bases; unmatched junction nucleotides: 3. From germline, CDR1 is LGHNA and CDR2 YNFKEQ. The CDR3 covers 15 residues. CDR3 sequence (DNA): TGTGCCAGCAGCCAAGATCAGGGGGCCCATCAGCCCCAGCATTTT. As protein: CASSQDQGAHQPQHF.

The genes are TRBV28 and TRBJ2-3; TRBD2 agrees at 8 bases. Germline V gives CDR1 MDHEN, CDR2 SYDVKM. The CDR3 spans 15 residues. The junction had 3 bases not matched to a gene; V was cut back by 4 bases and J by 0 bases. The CDR3 loop reads CASSSPSGSTDTQYF. The CDR3, as DNA: TGTGCCAGCAGTTCTCCTAGCGGGAGCACAGATACGCAGTATTTT.